A selection of T cell receptor beta chains follows, all from one sample in a study of OX40 agonist ivuxolimab in advanced cancers. Using immunoSEQ multiplex PCR, the repertoire was profiled, and TCRdb retains in-frame clones only, with some absent. The table records about 91,000 clones, under 90% of them present only once. Source: CD4+ or CD8+ T cells sorted from blood, taken in a trial of the OX40 agonist ivuxolimab. These receptors came from an adult with an advanced solid tumor such as melanoma, head and neck, liver or kidney cancer. CDR3s include the opening cysteine and the closing phenylalanine or tryptophan. Fields, in order: J gene, clone size, V gene, D gene, CDR3 protein, CDR3 DNA. D genes are given only for firm matches. Expanded clones get a size class; other rows say once, few or many, or leave the size out.

>TRBJ1-1|-|TRBV19|-
CASSMGWEGGTEAFF
TGTGCCAGTAGTATGGGATGGGAGGGGGGCACTGAAGCTTTCTTT
>TRBJ1-4|-|TRBV5-5|-
CASMGRGFDRATNEKLFF
TGTGCCAGCATGGGTAGGGGATTTGACAGAGCAACTAATGAAAAACTGTTTTTT
>TRBJ2-3|-|TRBV29-1|-
CSVRGGEFTDTQYF
TGCAGTGTCCGTGGCGGCGAATTTACAGATACGCAGTATTTT
>TRBJ1-2|few|TRBV28|-
CASSPSGTDPYGYTF
TGTGCCAGCAGTCCCTCCGGGACGGATCCCTATGGCTACACCTTC
>TRBJ2-6|-|TRBV11-2|TRBD1
CASSSRDRVFSGANVLTF
TGTGCCAGCAGCAGCCGCGACAGGGTCTTCTCTGGGGCCAACGTCCTGACTTTC
>TRBJ1-2|-|TRBV5-4|TRBD1
CASSPSTGRPNYGYTF
TGTGCCAGCAGCCCATCGACAGGGAGACCTAACTATGGCTACACCTTC
>TRBJ1-5|-|TRBV5-5|TRBD1
CASSPSRDRDQPQHF
TGTGCCAGCAGCCCGTCCCGGGACAGGGATCAGCCCCAGCATTTT
>TRBJ1-1|once|TRBV2|-
CASSRGTRGLTEAFF
TGTGCCAGCAGCAGAGGGACCCGGGGGCTCACTGAAGCTTTCTTT
>TRBJ1-2|-|TRBV18|-
CASSRGQGGYGYTF
TGTGCCAGCTCACGGGGACAAGGGGGCTATGGCTACACCTTC
>TRBJ2-2|-|TRBV7-6|-
CASSTTGPRNSGELFF
TGTGCCAGCAGCACTACGGGACCCCGAAACAGCGGGGAGCTGTTTTTT
>TRBJ1-1|-|TRBV7-3|-
CASSSTVNTEAFF
TGTGCCAGCAGCTCCACGGTGAACACTGAAGCTTTCTTT
>TRBJ1-1|-|TRBV7-9|-
CASTRAGNTEAFF
TGTGCCAGCACCCGGGCGGGGAACACTGAAGCTTTCTTT
>TRBJ2-1|-|TRBV6-4|TRBD1
CASSEVGTGSYNEQFF
TGTGCCAGCAGTGAGGTTGGGACAGGGTCCTACAATGAGCAGTTCTTC
>TRBJ1-4|-|TRBV6-6|TRBD1
CASRRTGENEKLFF
TGTGCCAGCAGGCGGACAGGGGAAAATGAAAAACTGTTTTTT
>TRBJ1-1|once|TRBV28|-
CASSQTGIILNTEAFF
TGTGCCAGCAGTCAAACAGGAATTATACTGAACACTGAAGCTTTCTTT
>TRBJ2-2|-|TRBV5-1|-
CASSLQGIGELFF
TGCGCCAGCAGCCTGCAGGGGATCGGGGAGCTGTTTTTT
>TRBJ2-7|-|TRBV27|TRBD1
CASRDRSPPYEQYF
TGTGCCAGCAGGGACAGGTCCCCTCCTTACGAGCAGTACTTC
>TRBJ1-2|-|TRBV14|-
CASSRSLNYGYTF
TGTGCCAGCAGCCGATCACTTAACTATGGCTACACCTTC